The sample holds many counts of the clone carrying this TCR beta chain. The antigen remains unidentified. This record belongs to a study of post-analysis software for immune sequencing data. TCR beta cDNA libraries included unique molecular identifiers. Some 500,000 cDNA molecules were obtained per 1 to 10 million input T cells. TCRdb ran MiXCR on the PCR reads and lists one entry per CDR3 protein. This sample has about 260,000 distinct CDR3 sequences, with 35% to 40% found just once. V lost 0 bases and J 6 bases, leaving 9 bases between the germline ends. The CDR3 extends over 13 amino acids. Germline V gene lookup returns CDR1 SGHDT and CDR2 YYEEEE. Overall study findings and caveats: People with multiple sclerosis had a significantly lower normalized Chao1 diversity than controls did. Compared with controls, patients had more of five TRBV segments, including TRBV5-6, TRBV5-1 and TRBV20-1.

The source of this sequence is a girl under 18 with multiple sclerosis. Sequencing was carried out using blood. The V gene is TRBV5-6, the J gene TRBJ2-5; tentatively, D is TRBD2 (6 bases). CDR3 amino acids: CASSLGEEKTQYF. CDR3 sequence (DNA): TGTGCCAGCAGCTTGGGGGAGGAAAAGACCCAGTACTTC.